This T cell receptor (beta chain) appears in the sequencing data of a study of blood T cell repertoires in COVID-19. Background on the study: Italy, Spain and the United States were the sources of the convalescent and acute COVID-19 samples.

CDR3 size: 14 residues. The V gene lost 0 bases and the J gene lost 1 base, with 7 bases spanning the gap. Germline loops: CDR1 MNHEY, CDR2 SVGAGI. Original data processing: Using reference gene primer amplification, nucleated cell counts were estimated. The table came from immunoSEQ multiplex PCR; TCRdb's copy has only in-frame clones and leaves some out. The DNA gave D and trimming, while V, J and clone size come from that table. The table has 250,000 or so clones, about 80% seen once. The chain couples TRBV6-5 to TRBJ2-7, with no clear D. Input material: peripheral blood. The TCR was taken from a woman of 80 years or more with acute or convalescent COVID-19. CDR3 DNA: TGTGCCAGCAGTTACTCGGAAGCGTCCTACGAGCAGTACTTC. Its translation: CASSYSEASYEQYF.